This T cell receptor (beta chain) stems from a study of Graves' ophthalmopathy and Graves' hyperthyroidism. Study findings and constraints: Detected in blood as well were most expanded thyroid clonotypes with frequency above 0.001.

RNA transcripts yielded amplified TCR beta CDR3 regions. HTBI primers primed a first-round RT-PCR, and a second-round multiplex PCR followed. MiXCR was run by TCRdb on the multiplex PCR reads, yielding one entry per CDR3 protein. The data show roughly 1.1 million distinct CDR3 sequences, approximately 35% seen once. This clonotype appeared a few times. As yet, its antigen is unknown. At one of its ends the junction is not consistent with the germline gene, which may arise from a read error. The sequenced sample consisted of peripheral blood or thyroid tissue (not recorded which). The receptor comes from an adult man with Graves' hyperthyroidism.

The CDR3 nucleotides are TGCGCCAGCAGCCAAACCCTTCAGCGGCAAGAGACCCAGTACTTC. The encoded protein is CASSQTLQRQETQYF. The V gene is TRBV7-2, the J gene TRBJ2-5; perhaps TRBD2 as D (5 bases). CDR1 is SGHTA and CDR2 is FQGNSA in the germline V gene. This CDR3 is built from 15 residues.